Listed below are T cell receptor beta chains from one sample, sequenced in a study of cytomegalovirus exposure and HLA in healthy donors. The table came from immunoSEQ multiplex PCR; TCRdb's copy has only in-frame clones and leaves some out. The profile shows 180,000 or so clones, over 65% of them singletons. Sequencing was done on a sample of PBMCs. The receptors were sampled from a young man in good health and CMV-seronegative. Both conserved end residues are part of each CDR3. D genes are given only for firm matches. Clone size is given for some rows only: seen once, a few or many times, or a class if the clone is expanded.

j_call clone_size d_call v_call cdr3_aa cdr3_nt
TRBJ1-6 - - TRBV5-4 CASSFSGEGNSPLHF TGTGCCAGCAGCTTTTCAGGGGAAGGTAATTCACCCCTCCACTTT
TRBJ1-1 once - TRBV18 CASSPLSGDTEAFF TGTGCCAGCTCACCACTCTCAGGGGACACTGAAGCTTTCTTT
TRBJ2-5 - TRBD2 TRBV27 CASSLVLAGGQETQYF TGTGCCAGCAGTTTAGTCCTAGCGGGAGGGCAAGAGACCCAGTACTTC
TRBJ2-5 - TRBD2 TRBV2 CASSRTSGGETQYF TGTGCCAGCAGTCGGACTAGCGGAGGAGAGACCCAGTACTTC
TRBJ1-5 - - TRBV19 CASSFDRILGNQPQHF TGTGCCAGTAGTTTTGACAGGATCTTAGGCAATCAGCCCCAGCATTTT
TRBJ2-2 - - TRBV5-4 CASSLDRVGTGELFF TGTGCCAGCAGCTTGGACAGGGTGGGGACCGGGGAGCTGTTTTTT
TRBJ1-4 - TRBD1 TRBV7-2 CASSRDRGIEKLFF TGTGCCAGCAGCCGGGACAGGGGCATCGAAAAACTGTTTTTT
TRBJ1-5 - - TRBV7-9 CASSFSRQANFFAQHF TGTGCCAGCAGCTTCTCACGACAGGCCAATTTCTTTGCCCAGCATTTT
TRBJ1-3 - - TRBV7-9 CASSLPPDGTIYF TGTGCCAGCAGCTTACCCCCAGATGGCACCATATATTTT
TRBJ2-3 - TRBD2 TRBV5-4 CASSLASSGAGVFVTDTQYF TGTGCCAGCAGCTTGGCCTCTAGCGGGGCCGGGGTGTTCGTGACAGATACGCAGTATTTT
TRBJ2-5 - TRBD2 TRBV30 CAWSAASGIGETQYF TGTGCCTGGAGCGCCGCTAGCGGGATAGGGGAGACCCAGTACTTC
TRBJ2-3 - - TRBV29-1 CSVGPLASTDTQYF TGCAGCGTTGGCCCCTTGGCTAGCACAGATACGCAGTATTTT
TRBJ2-3 - - TRBV7-8 CASSFRGIGTDTQYF TGTGCCAGCAGCTTTCGCGGGATAGGCACAGATACGCAGTATTTT
TRBJ1-1 - - TRBV30 CAWRVGHAGAFF TGTGCCTGGAGGGTGGGGCACGCTGGAGCTTTCTTT